Sequencing of this T cell receptor beta chain was carried out in a study of shared clonotypes between healthy human individuals. Regarding the study as a whole: Since donors were few, the genetic and exposure-history diversity represented was limited.

TCRdb's table, derived via immunoSEQ multiplex PCR, lists solely in-frame clones and lacks some. The table shows fewer than 600,000 clones, with about four fifths occurring only once. Comments on this clone: The antigen is unknown.

The TCR comes from a woman aged 40 to 55 in good health. Some clones in this sample may be carry-over from other donors' samples. Sequenced: PBMCs.

The CDR3, as DNA: TGCGCCAGCAGCCTAGCCGGGTCCTACTACGAGCAGTACTTC. Its translation is CASSLAGSYYEQYF. The gene calls are TRBV5-1 and TRBJ2-7, with D maybe TRBD2 (5 bases). The CDR3 runs 14 residues. Germline V gene data show CDR1 as SGHRS and CDR2 as YFSETQ. The V and J ends lost 4 bases and 3 bases respectively, with 14 bases between them.